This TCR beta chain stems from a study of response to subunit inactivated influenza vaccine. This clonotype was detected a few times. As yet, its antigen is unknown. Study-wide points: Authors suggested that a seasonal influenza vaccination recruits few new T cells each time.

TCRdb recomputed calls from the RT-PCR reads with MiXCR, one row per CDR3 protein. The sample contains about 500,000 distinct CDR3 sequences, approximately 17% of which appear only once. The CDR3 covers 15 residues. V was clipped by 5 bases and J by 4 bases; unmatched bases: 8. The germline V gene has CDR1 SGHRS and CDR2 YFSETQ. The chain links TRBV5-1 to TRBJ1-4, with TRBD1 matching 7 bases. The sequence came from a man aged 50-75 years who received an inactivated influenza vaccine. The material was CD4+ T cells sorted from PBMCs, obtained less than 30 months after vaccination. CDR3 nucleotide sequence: TGCGCCAGCAGTATTCAGGGGGTTAATAATGAAAAACTGTTTTTT. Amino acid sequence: CASSIQGVNNEKLFF.